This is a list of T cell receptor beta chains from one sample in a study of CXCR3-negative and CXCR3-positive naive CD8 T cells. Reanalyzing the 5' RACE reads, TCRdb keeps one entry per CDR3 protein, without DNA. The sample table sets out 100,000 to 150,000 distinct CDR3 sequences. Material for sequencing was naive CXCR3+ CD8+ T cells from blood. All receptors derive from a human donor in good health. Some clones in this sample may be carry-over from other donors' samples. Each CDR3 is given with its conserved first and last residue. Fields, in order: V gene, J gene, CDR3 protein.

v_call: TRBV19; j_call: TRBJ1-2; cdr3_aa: CASSIYRQDHYGYTF
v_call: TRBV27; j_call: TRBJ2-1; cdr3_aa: CASSSIYNEQFF
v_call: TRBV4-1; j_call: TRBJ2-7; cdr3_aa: CASSQDETVSSYEQYF
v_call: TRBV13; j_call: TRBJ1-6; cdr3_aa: CASSLRLDRGSQSPLHF
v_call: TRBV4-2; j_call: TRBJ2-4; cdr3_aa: CASSQETAAKSIQYF
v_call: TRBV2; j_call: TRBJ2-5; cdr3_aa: CASNGPLQETQYF
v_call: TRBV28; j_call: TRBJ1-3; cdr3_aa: CASGRASGNTIYF
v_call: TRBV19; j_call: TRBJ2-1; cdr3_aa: CASSEWEGPNEQFF
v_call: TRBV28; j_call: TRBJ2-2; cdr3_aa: CASSLHPSSNTGELFF
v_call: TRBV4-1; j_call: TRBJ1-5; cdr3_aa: CASSQEARVGQPQHF
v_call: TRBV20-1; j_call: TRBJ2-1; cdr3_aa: CSARDTIRGGSYNEQFF
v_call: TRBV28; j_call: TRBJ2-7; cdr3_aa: CASSFSLGTHYEQYF
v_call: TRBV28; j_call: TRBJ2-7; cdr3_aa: CASSILRGPSRYEQYF
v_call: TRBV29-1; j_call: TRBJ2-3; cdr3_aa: CSVAEESTDTQYF
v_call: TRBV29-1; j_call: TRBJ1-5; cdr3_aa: CSVGGGYNQPQHF
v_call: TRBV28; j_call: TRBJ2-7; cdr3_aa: CASNFPFTEQYF
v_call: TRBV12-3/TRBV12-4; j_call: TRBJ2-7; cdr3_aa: CASSFWDSVYEQYF
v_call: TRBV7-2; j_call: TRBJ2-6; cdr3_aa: CASSWGQGVTGANVLTF
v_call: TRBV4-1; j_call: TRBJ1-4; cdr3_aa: CASSQVGGGGALNEKLFF
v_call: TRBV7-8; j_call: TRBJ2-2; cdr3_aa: CATEPGRFDTGELFF
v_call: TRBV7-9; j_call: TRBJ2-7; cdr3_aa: CASSFDTDEQYF
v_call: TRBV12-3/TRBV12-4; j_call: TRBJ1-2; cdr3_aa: CASILQKRGWGNYGYTF
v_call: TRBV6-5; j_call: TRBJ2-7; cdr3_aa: CASSSRTKSSYEQYF
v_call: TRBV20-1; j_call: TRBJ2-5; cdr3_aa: CSDRTLTGRVSGAQYF
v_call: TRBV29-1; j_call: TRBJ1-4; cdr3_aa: CSGGGTAWGNEKLFF
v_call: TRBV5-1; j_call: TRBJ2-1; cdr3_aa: CASRSGTSAYNEQFF
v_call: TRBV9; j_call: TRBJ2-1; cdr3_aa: CASSVAGGVPYNEQFF
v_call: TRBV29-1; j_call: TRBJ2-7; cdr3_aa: CSVEWLSVRGDYEQYF
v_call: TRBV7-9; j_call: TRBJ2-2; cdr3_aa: CASSLVSANTGELFF
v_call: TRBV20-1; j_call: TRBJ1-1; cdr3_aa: CSVRKDTEAFF
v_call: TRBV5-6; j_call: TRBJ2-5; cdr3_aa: CASTSGETQYF
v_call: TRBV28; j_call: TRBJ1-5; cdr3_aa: CASGGQGMGQPQHF
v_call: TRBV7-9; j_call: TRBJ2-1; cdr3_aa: CASSPSGGRSYNEQFF
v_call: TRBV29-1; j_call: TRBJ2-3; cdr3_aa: CSVDSSGARTDTQYF
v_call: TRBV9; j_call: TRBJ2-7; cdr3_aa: CASSVESHTRDEQYF
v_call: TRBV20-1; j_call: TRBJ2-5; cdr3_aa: CSARPGLARETQYF
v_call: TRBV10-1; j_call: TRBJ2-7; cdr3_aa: CASTQYRSYEQYF
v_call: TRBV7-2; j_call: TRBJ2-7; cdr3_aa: CASSSLPSNYEQYF
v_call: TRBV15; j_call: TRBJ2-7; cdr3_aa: CATSRVASGTGGYEQYF
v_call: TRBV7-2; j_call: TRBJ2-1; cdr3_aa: CASSPTVVAGISYNEQFF
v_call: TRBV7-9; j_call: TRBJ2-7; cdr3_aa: CASSFGTSGGPGYEQYF
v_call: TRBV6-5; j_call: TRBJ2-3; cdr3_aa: CASRNRGLITDTQYF
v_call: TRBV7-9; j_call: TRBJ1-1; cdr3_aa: CASSGPGQGNTEAFF
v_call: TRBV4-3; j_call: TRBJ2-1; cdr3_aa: CASSQDRGIIREQFF